The sequence of this T cell receptor (beta chain) was determined in a study of blood T cell repertoires in COVID-19. Study at large: Acute and convalescent COVID-19 specimens originated in the United States, Italy and Spain.

The method was immunoSEQ multiplex PCR; TCRdb's version includes in-frame clones alone and lacks a portion of them. The table has some 180,000 clones, about three quarters seen once. The CDR3 sequence is 13 residues long. The V end was cut by 0 bases, the J end by 4 bases, with 7 bases between. Germline V gives CDR1 SGHDT, CDR2 YYEEEE. Many counts were recorded for this clone. This TCR derives from a woman between 45 and 65 years old with active or convalescent COVID-19. Sequencing was performed on peripheral blood. V gene TRBV5-6 combines with J gene TRBJ2-5; tentative D call: TRBD1 (5 bases). CDR3 sequence reads: CASSLGRAETQYF. Here the CDR3 DNA reads TGTGCCAGCAGCTTGGGCAGGGCAGAGACCCAGTACTTC. The full variable domain, with the rest looked up from reference TRBV5-6 and TRBJ2-5, is DAGVTQSPTHLIKTRGQQVTLRCSPKSGHDTVSWYQQALGQGPQFIFQYYEEEERQRGNFPDRFSGHQFPNYSSELNVNALLLGDSALYLCASSLGRAETQYFGPGTRLLVL.